Shown below are 14 T cell receptor beta chains from a single sample sequenced in a study of T cell responses to AZD1222 COVID-19 vaccine. Produced via immunoSEQ multiplex PCR; TCRdb's table is partial and in-frame only. The profile shows 150,000 to 200,000 clones, around 90% of them singletons. The specimen comprised peripheral blood, sampled 28 days after the second AZD1222 dose. All receptors derive from an adult who received the AZD1222 COVID-19 vaccine.

For this clone: This sample includes further DNA sequences coding for the same CDR3. The chain is built from TRBV7-9 and TRBJ1-2; a weak D match, TRBD1 (5 bases). Germline lookup yields CDR1 SEHNR and CDR2 FQNEAQ (reference sequence). V was clipped by 0 bases and J by 2 bases, with 7 bases between them. The CDR3 loop spans 14 amino acids. CDR3 region: CASSLAGGNYGYTF. DNA of the CDR3: TGTGCCAGCAGCTTAGCGGGGGGAAACTATGGCTACACCTTC.

This clone occurred a few times. This chain connects TRBV29-1 to TRBJ2-7; D tentatively fits TRBD1 or TRBD2 (5 bases each). V was cut by 7 bases and J by 1 base, with 14 bases left in between. The CDR3 is made up of 13 amino acids. Germline V gene lookup returns CDR1 SQVTM and CDR2 ANQGSEA. As DNA, the CDR3 is TGCAGCGCCGGGGCCGGGGAGTCCTACGAGCAGTACTTC. It encodes CSAGAGESYEQYF.

J is TRBJ1-2 and V is TRBV7-2; D gene unclear. V gave up 1 base and J gave up 0 bases, with 9 bases separating them. The CDR3 totals 15 residues. Germline V CDR1 and CDR2: SGHTA, FQGNSA. CDR3 coding DNA: TGTGCCAGCAGCTTAGAGGCAGGAGCTAACTATGGCTACACCTTC. It is translated as CASSLEAGANYGYTF. Together with reference TRBV7-2 and TRBJ1-2, the CDR3 gives the full variable domain: GAGVSQSPSNKVTEKGKDVELRCDPISGHTALYWYRQSLGQGLEFLIYFQGNSAPDKSGLPSDRFSAERTGGSVSTLTIQRTQQEDSAVYLCASSLEAGANYGYTFGSGTRLTVV.

The rearrangement links TRBV4-2 to TRBJ1-6; D is unresolved. The CDR3 is 15 residues long. V shed 1 base and J shed 8 bases, with 12 bases lying between them. The V gene's germline CDR1 is LGHNA and CDR2 YNFKEQ. The CDR3, as DNA: TGTGCCAGCAGCCAAGTAATGTCTGGTGATTCACCCCTCCACTTT. As protein: CASSQVMSGDSPLHF.

The genes are TRBV2 and TRBJ1-2; 11 bases are shared with TRBD1. This CDR3 is built from 14 residues. V was pared by 6 bases and J by 5 bases, with 5 bases of the junction left unmatched. CDR1 and CDR2 (germline): SNHLY, FYNNEI. CDR3 sequence: CASSRDRGKYGYTF. The CDR3 DNA follows: TGTGCCAGCAGCCGGGACAGGGGGAAATATGGCTACACCTTC.

CDR3: CASSQGAGYGYTF. The CDR3 DNA reads as TGCGCCAGCAGCCAGGGGGCAGGCTATGGCTACACCTTC. The J gene is TRBJ1-2, the V gene TRBV4-3; tentative D call: TRBD1 (6 bases). This CDR3 comprises 13 residues. With 3 bases removed from V and 4 bases from J, the gap between germline ends came to 9 bases. CDR1 and CDR2 from the germline V gene are LGHNA and YSLEER.

The CDR3 bases are TGTGCCAGCAGCCCGGTAGGTCGGAGGGGTGAAGCTTTCTTT. Translating it yields CASSPVGRRGEAFF. V is TRBV28 and J is TRBJ1-1; tentative D call: TRBD1 (5 bases). The germline V gene has CDR1 MDHEN and CDR2 SYDVKM. V gave up 6 bases and J gave up 7 bases, with 18 bases separating them. The CDR3 contains 14 residues.

V and J are TRBV30 and TRBJ1-6; D is perhaps TRBD1 (5 bases). The V and J ends lost 1 base and 10 bases respectively, with 20 bases between them. Germline values: CDR1 GTSNPN, CDR2 SVGIG (reference sequence). The CDR3 runs 16 residues. CDR3: CAWSGGRDSNPSPLHF. DNA for the CDR3: TGTGCCTGGAGTGGAGGCCGAGACAGTAATCCGTCACCCCTCCACTTT. The full variable domain, in which reference TRBV30 and TRBJ1-6 provide the parts outside the CDR3, is SQTIHQWPATLVQPVGSPLSLECTVEGTSNPNLYWYRQAAGRGLQLLFYSVGIGQISSEVPQNLSASRPQDRQFILSSKKLLLSDSGFYLCAWSGGRDSNPSPLHFGNGTRLTVT.

The chain uses TRBV29-1 and TRBJ2-7; D tentatively reads TRBD1 or TRBD2 (6 bases each). This CDR3 comprises 14 residues. Germline CDR1 SQVTM, CDR2 ANQGSEA. The V and J ends lost 1 base and 4 bases respectively, with 14 bases between them. The CDR3 protein is CSVEGPGAQYEQYF. The DNA of the CDR3 is TGCAGCGTTGAAGGTCCGGGGGCGCAGTACGAGCAGTACTTC.

V usage is TRBV12-3 or TRBV12-4 and J usage is TRBJ1-2, with TRBD1 as a possible D gene (5 bases). The CDR3 contains 12 residues. Trimming stripped 3 bases from V and 5 bases from J, with 7 bases between. CDR3 protein: CASSFGAYGYTF. CDR3 DNA: TGTGCCAGCAGTTTTGGGGCGTATGGCTACACCTTC.

The V and J genes are TRBV5-1 and TRBJ2-4; D not certain. CDR3 length equals 14 residues. Per the germline V gene, CDR1 is SGHRS and CDR2 is YFSETQ. V was clipped by 0 bases and J by 1 base, with 5 bases between them. DNA of the CDR3: TGCGCCAGCAGCTTGGGGCAGGCCAAAAACATTCAGTACTTC. The encoded protein is CASSLGQAKNIQYF.

The DNA of the CDR3 is TGTGCCAGCAGCTCGACCGGGACCCCAACCTACGAGCAGTACTTC. Translation gives CASSSTGTPTYEQYF. The chain combines TRBV5-8 with TRBJ2-7, with D perhaps being TRBD1 or TRBD2 (5 bases each). Germline CDR1 SGHTS, CDR2 YDEGEE. The CDR3 has 15 amino acids. Trimming removed 3 bases from V and 2 bases from J, with 15 bases in between.

CDR3 residues: CSASYRAETQYF. In DNA form, the CDR3 reads TGCAGTGCTAGTTACAGGGCAGAGACCCAGTACTTC. The genes are TRBV20-1 and TRBJ2-5, with D possibly TRBD1 on 6 matching bases. The germline gives CDR1 DFQATT, CDR2 SNEGSKA (reference sequence). The germline V and J ends were trimmed by 3 bases and 4 bases, with 9 bases remaining between them. The CDR3 length is 12 residues.

This clone was counted once. The genes are TRBV6-4 and TRBJ2-4; 11 bases map to TRBD1. The CDR3 is 14 residues long. V was pared by 6 bases and J by 4 bases, with 2 bases of the junction left unmatched. Germline V gene lookup returns CDR1 MRHNA and CDR2 SNTAGT. The CDR3 DNA is TGTGCCAGCAGGGACAGGGGGCGGAAAAACATTCAGTACTTC. Amino acids: CASRDRGRKNIQYF.